This record concerns one T cell receptor (beta chain) sequence. This clonotype was detected ten times or more. The target of this receptor is not known. Base quality data are lacking; no much larger clone is found one base away. From the cysteine through the phenylalanine, the CDR3 covers 13 amino acids. Only the CDR3 DNA stays, 39 bases, in frame from base 1. The trim is 4 bases for V and 5 bases for J, with a gap of 11 bases between the germline ends. These data come from a study of T cells in Graves' hyperthyroidism and ophthalmopathy (dated by TCRdb to about 2019). Background on the whole study: TCR V-J signatures able to tell the groups apart were searched for in a discovery cohort of 100 patients, of whom more than 40 had Graves' ophthalmopathy and 57 had stable Graves' hyperthyroidism. In roughly six Graves' hyperthyroidism patients, the study also compared T-cell repertoires from thyroid tissue with T-cell repertoires from blood. The 75 to 100 discovery patients were divided at random into training and test sets in a 7:3 ratio. After blood sampling, hyperthyroidism patients were treated with methimazole at a starting dose of 30 mg daily, and ophthalmopathy patients were treated with high-dose intravenous methylprednisolone. Whether ophthalmopathy could be predicted prospectively was tested in an independent validation cohort made up of about 18 hyperthyroidism patients plus 17 patients who later progressed to ophthalmopathy. The paper reports TCR Vbeta CDR3 sequencing of 130 to 150 peripheral blood samples: 40 or so ophthalmopathy, approximately 74 hyperthyroidism and around 17 progressor patients.

Amplification of TCR beta CDR3 regions was carried out from RNA transcripts. The first round of RT-PCR for the TCR CDR3 was performed with the HTBI primer set and the Qiagen OneStep RT-PCR kit. Libraries were constructed in a second round of multiplex PCR, after which size selection and purification were performed. Sequencing of the libraries was done on an Illumina HiSeq2000 using paired-end 100 bp reads. The paper's processing steps were these. SOAPnuke was used to process the raw data, removing reads that contained adapters or uncalled bases, had a mean Phred below 15, or lacked an exact match to the constant primer or identifier. COPE v1.2.5 was used to merge high-quality paired reads, and clonotypes were defined as unique nucleotide sequences. MiTCR v1.1 was used to align clonotypes to the IMGT TRBV, TRBD and TRBJ reference segments. The analysis was restricted to V-J combinations with a frequency above 0.0001, which together covered approximately 99% of the repertoires. A TCS score was defined as the ratio of F50 (clonal expansion) to E x V (chaos), with BLOSUM62-based TCRdist applied between CDR3 peptides within each V-J. Welch's t-statistics and random forest reduced 514 V-J features to fewer than 15, which were used in a naive Bayes classifier (R e1071). The similarity between thyroid and blood repertoires was quantified using the Morisita-Horn index. The public reads were reprocessed in TCRdb via fastp at Q25 and MiXCR, keeping in-frame beta chains. Each CDR3 protein appears once, grouped with its most common genes and DNA. These V and J calls originate from TCRdb's pipeline instead of the authors' own analysis. Across this sample there are a few hundred thousand distinct CDR3 sequences, with around 45% seen only once. Around 20% of the sample lies in the top ten.

Any patient with an uncontrolled infection, another autoimmune disease, pregnancy or lactation was excluded. Clinical symptoms, serum thyroxine and TRAb, thyroid ultrasound, and orbital computed tomography formed the basis for the diagnoses. Total RNA was extracted using Trizol reagent, and RNA quality was assessed on an Agilent 2100 Bioanalyzer. The study at large found these results: Most expanded thyroid clonotypes (frequency above 0.001) were also detected in blood, a finding suggesting that blood repertoires may reflect thyroid immune responses. Sample size was not statistically predetermined, and investigators were not blinded to group allocation. Ophthalmopathy was separated from stable hyperthyroidism by a 13 V-J signature model, with over 85% sensitivity and roughly 84% specificity obtained in cross-validation and 80%/75% obtained in testing. In validation, progression to ophthalmopathy was predicted by the model with roughly 71% sensitivity and roughly 76% specificity, a median of approximately 6.5 months before onset.

The sample was peripheral blood or thyroid tissue (not recorded which). In this chain, TRBV12-3 or TRBV12-4 is recombined with TRBJ1-2; no D segment can be confidently identified. The sequence came from an adult woman with Graves' disease, either hyperthyroidism or ophthalmopathy (not recorded which). The CDR3 reads CASSSPPRYGYTF. DNA sequence: TGTGCCAGCAGTTCACCCCCTAGATATGGCTACACCTTC.